These 7 T cell receptor beta chains originate from one sample sequenced in a study of blood T cells in healthy people across ages. Next came a second PCR, run for about 7 to 12 cycles, which used a sample-barcoded 5' primer along with a J-beta primer mix. Each CDR3 protein gets one entry after TCRdb re-called the 5' RACE reads with MiXCR. Here the sample spans some 1.5 million distinct CDR3 sequences, over 25% being singletons. Specimen: blood. The receptors come from a woman younger than 45 in good health.

J is TRBJ2-4 and V is TRBV6-6; D is uncertain. The J call may be faulty, since TRBJ2-7 better matches the DNA end. The CDR3 extends over 12 amino acids. Germline V gives CDR1 MNHNY, CDR2 SVGAGI (reference sequence). The CDR3 loop is CASSPFLNEQYF. CDR3 in DNA: TGTGCCAGCAGCCCATTTCTTAACGAGCAGTACTTC.

A few counts support this clonotype. This chain joins TRBV5-1 and TRBJ2-5, with 7 positions matching TRBD2. This CDR3 has 15 residues. Unmatched junction bases numbered 9, after V lost 2 bases and J lost 5 bases. Germline V gene sequence: CDR1 SGHRS, CDR2 YFSETQ. This chain's CDR3 is CASSFGGGPRETQYF. CDR3 in DNA: TGCGCCAGCAGCTTCGGGGGAGGGCCTCGTGAGACCCAGTACTTC.

In its sample, this clonotype was seen many times. The CDR3 sequence is CATNRASGGDADTQYF. The CDR3 bases are TGTGCCACCAACAGGGCTAGCGGAGGGGACGCAGATACGCAGTATTTT. The rearrangement links TRBV6-6 to TRBJ2-3; TRBD2 is a possible D gene (7 bases). The germline V and J ends were trimmed by 10 bases and 4 bases, with 24 bases remaining between them. This CDR3 has 16 amino acids. Germline CDR1 and CDR2: MNHNY and SVGAGI (reference sequence).

This chain links TRBV6-1 with TRBJ1-5, with D unresolved. CDR3 length equals 11 residues. CDR1 MNHNS and CDR2 SASEGT come from the germline V gene. V was trimmed by 2 bases and J by 6 bases, leaving 2 bases between them. The DNA of the CDR3 is TGTGCCAGCAGTGAATCTCAGCCCCAGCATTTT. It specifies CASSESQPQHF.

The rearrangement uses TRBV18 and TRBJ1-6; no firm D call. CDR1 and CDR2 from the germline V gene are KGHSH and LQKENI. The CDR3 contains 16 residues. V lost 2 bases and J lost 6, with 14 bases in between. CDR3 DNA: TGTGCCAGCTCACCAGGCCCCCCGGATTCTAATTCACCCCTCCACTTT. Translated: CASSPGPPDSNSPLHF.

V and J are TRBV20-1 and TRBJ2-1; 9 bases are a match to TRBD2. The germline CDR1 and CDR2 sequences are DFQATT and SNEGSKA (reference sequence). The CDR3 has 14 amino acids. The ends lost 5 bases at V and 7 bases at J; junction bases unmatched: 9. The chain's CDR3 is CSAGKTSGLNEQFF. DNA of the CDR3: TGCAGTGCTGGGAAAACTAGCGGGCTAAATGAGCAGTTCTTC.

In its sample, this clonotype was seen a few times. CDR3 residues: CASSLTGVVGVSNQPQHF. The CDR3 bases are TGTGCCAGCAGTCTGACAGGGGTGGTCGGGGTTAGCAATCAGCCCCAGCATTTT. The gene calls are TRBV12-3 or TRBV12-4 and TRBJ1-5; TRBD1 aligns across 8 bases. CDR3 length: 18 amino acids. V lost 5 bases, J lost 0 bases, and 12 bases stayed unmatched.